This entry describes one TCR beta chain. Antigen specificity is unknown. Notes on the study in general: Tumor Treg TCRs overlapped most with tumor naive CD4+ cells.

Treg sorting used a CD4+CD25+CD127-/low gate. Semi-nested PCR with Nested Universal Primer A followed constant-region reverse priming of full-length variable regions. TCRdb analysed the 5' RACE reads with MiXCR anew, one entry per CDR3 protein. The data show 35,000 to 50,000 distinct CDR3 sequences, more than 20% seen once. Germline values: CDR1 MNHEY, CDR2 SMNVEV (reference sequence). V trimming: 4 bases; J trimming: 8 bases; junction bases outside the gene matches: 4. The CDR3 contains 12 residues. Sequencing was carried out using Tregs sorted from a lymph node. The chain recombines TRBV27 with TRBJ1-2, with TRBD1 identical over 7 bases. The clonotype was recovered from a female donor with breast cancer. CDR3 residues: CASSSGGRGYTF. The CDR3, as DNA: TGTGCCAGCAGTTCAGGGGGGCGAGGCTACACCTTC.